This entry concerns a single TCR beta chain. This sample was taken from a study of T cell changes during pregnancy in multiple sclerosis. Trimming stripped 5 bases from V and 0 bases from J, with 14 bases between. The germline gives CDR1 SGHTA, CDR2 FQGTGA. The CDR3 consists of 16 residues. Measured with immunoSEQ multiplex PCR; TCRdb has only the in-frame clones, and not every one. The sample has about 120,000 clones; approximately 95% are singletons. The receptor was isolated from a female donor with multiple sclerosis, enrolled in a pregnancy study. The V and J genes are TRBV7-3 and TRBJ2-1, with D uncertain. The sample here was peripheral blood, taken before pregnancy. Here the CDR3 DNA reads TGTGCCAGCAGCCCCCCAGGTTTGAGCTCCTACAATGAGCAGTTCTTC. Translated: CASSPPGLSSYNEQFF.